The 10 T cell receptor beta chains presented below share a single source sample, sequenced in a study of identical twins (dated by TCRdb to about 2016). The library was obtained by 5' RACE. TCRdb names Illumina HiSeq 2000 as the instrument used. The raw public data were reprocessed by TCRdb itself: fastp quality trimming at Q25, MiXCR clonotype calling, in-frame beta chains only. Rows merge per CDR3 protein into single entries with the most common DNA and genes. The sample includes roughly 250,000 distinct CDR3 sequences, with more than 13% observed a single time. The ten largest account for around 9% of the sample. The sample comprised memory (CD45RO+) T cells sorted from blood. The meaning of the sample's cell subset or site label: CD45RO+ enriched T cells. All receptors come from a woman aged 18-35 years in good health.

This clonotype occurred many times. This rearrangement joins TRBV20-1 to TRBJ2-5; 10 positions match TRBD2. Germline loops: CDR1 DFQATT, CDR2 SNEGSKA (reference sequence). This CDR3 is 13 amino acids long. V lost 2 bases to trimming and J lost 5 bases; unmatched junction nucleotides: 2. This CDR3 is CSARISGGETQYF. CDR3 coding DNA: TGCAGTGCTAGAATTAGCGGGGGGGAGACCCAGTACTTC.

Only a few counts were recorded for this clonotype. This rearrangement joins TRBV6-1 to TRBJ2-2, with 7 bases matching TRBD1. This CDR3 is 15 amino acids long. V dropped 4 bases and J dropped 6; count of bases not matched to a gene: 8. Germline V gene sequence: CDR1 MNHNS, CDR2 SASEGT. The CDR3 coding sequence is TGTGCCAGCAGTGGACAGGGAATAGCAGCCGGGGAGCTGTTTTTT. Amino acid sequence: CASSGQGIAAGELFF.

The J gene is TRBJ2-5, the V gene TRBV27; 8 nucleotides match TRBD2. Germline CDR1 reads MNHEY; CDR2 reads SMNVEV (reference sequence). Germline trimming cut 2 bases from V and 4 bases from J; bases unmatched to any gene: 9. The CDR3 is 16 residues long. The CDR3 nucleotides are TGTGCCAGCAGTTTAAACCCGTGGCTAGCGGGAGAGACCCAGTACTTC. This encodes CASSLNPWLAGETQYF.

This clonotype was seen more than once but under ten times. The chain is built from TRBV10-3 and TRBJ2-1; the D gene is possibly TRBD2 (7 bases). Germline CDR1 and CDR2: ENHRY and SYGVKD. The CDR3 consists of 14 residues. V lost 2 bases and J lost 9, with 14 bases in between. The CDR3 bases are TGTGCCATCAGTGAGATTCCAGGGGAGGGTGAGCAGTTCTTC. This encodes CAISEIPGEGEQFF.

This clonotype turned up a few times. This rearrangement joins TRBV24-1 to TRBJ2-2; D gene ambiguous. V was clipped by 6 bases and J by 0 bases, with 10 bases between them. The CDR3 length is 15 residues. The germline V gene has CDR1 KGHDR and CDR2 SFDVKD. The CDR3 DNA reads as TGTGCCACCAGTAATGGGCACACGAACACCGGGGAGCTGTTTTTT. It encodes CATSNGHTNTGELFF.

This clonotype was seen only a few times. The V and J genes are TRBV20-1 and TRBJ2-1; possibly TRBD2 for D (6 bases). CDR1 is DFQATT and CDR2 is SNEGSKA in the germline V gene (reference sequence). V lost 6 bases and J lost 2, with 14 bases in between. This CDR3 spans 14 amino acids. This CDR3 is CSAPQVAAYNEQFF. The CDR3 DNA sequence: TGCAGTGCCCCCCAGGTAGCGGCCTACAATGAGCAGTTCTTC.

This clonotype was found once. The chain employs TRBV20-1 and TRBJ1-2; tentative D call: TRBD1 (5 bases). The V gene's germline CDR1 is DFQATT and CDR2 SNEGSKA (reference sequence). Trimming took off 6 bases at V and 4 bases at J, with 15 bases between the two ends. The CDR3 extends over 13 amino acids. The CDR3 loop is CSARVPSGYGYTF. The DNA for the CDR3 is TGCAGTGCCAGGGTCCCGAGTGGCTATGGCTACACCTTC.

This clonotype was observed a few times. The rearrangement links TRBV25-1 to TRBJ1-1; 7 positions agree with TRBD1. From germline, CDR1 is MGHDK and CDR2 SYGVNS. V lost 6 bases to trimming and J lost 3 bases; unmatched junction nucleotides: 13. The CDR3 runs to 16 residues. CDR3 region: CASSASGWQGDTEAFF. CDR3 bases: TGTGCCAGCAGCGCCTCGGGGTGGCAGGGGGACACTGAAGCTTTCTTT. The full variable domain, in which reference TRBV25-1 and TRBJ1-1 provide the parts outside the CDR3, is EADIYQTPRYLVIGTGKKITLECSQTMGHDKMYWYQQDPGMELHLIHYSYGVNSTEKGDLSSESTVSRIRTEHFPLTLESARPSHTSQYLCASSASGWQGDTEAFFGQGTRLTVV.

The table lists this clonotype with a few counts. This rearrangement joins TRBV5-1 to TRBJ2-7, with D possibly being TRBD1 (5 bases). CDR3 size: 14 residues. The germline V and J ends were trimmed by 4 bases and 0 bases, with 11 bases remaining between them. The germline CDR1 and CDR2 sequences are SGHRS and YFSETQ. This CDR3 is CASSLDSPSYEQYF. CDR3 nucleotides: TGCGCCAGCAGCCTTGACAGCCCCTCCTACGAGCAGTACTTC.

This clonotype was found many times. V gene TRBV10-3 combines with J gene TRBJ2-5; D is ambiguous. Germline-derived CDR1 and CDR2 are ENHRY and SYGVKD. Trimming cost V 4 bases and J 2 bases, with 11 bases left between them. CDR3 size: 14 residues. The CDR3 DNA reads TGTGCCATCAGTGCCGGGTACGAACAAGAGACCCAGTACTTC. It translates to CAISAGYEQETQYF.